This T cell receptor (beta chain) was captured by sequencing in a study of PD-L1 blockade in urothelial cancer. The protocol was immunoSEQ multiplex PCR, while the TCRdb copy is restricted to in-frame clones and leaves out a portion. Of 65,000 to 80,000 clones listed, 85% to 90% are singletons. Sample time point: pretreatment peripheral blood. Locally advanced or metastatic urothelial carcinoma affected all patients. The sample here was PBMCs, taken around atezolizumab (anti-PD-L1) treatment. This receptor was taken from a man in his 70s with urothelial cancer.

This chain's CDR3 is CSATRDEQFF. DNA of the CDR3: TGCAGTGCGACTAGGGATGAGCAGTTCTTC. The chain joins TRBV20-1 to TRBJ2-1, with D possibly matching TRBD2 (6 bases). CDR1 and CDR2 (germline): DFQATT, SNEGSKA (reference sequence). V lost 6 bases and J 8 bases, leaving 8 bases between the germline ends. The CDR3 loop spans 10 amino acids.